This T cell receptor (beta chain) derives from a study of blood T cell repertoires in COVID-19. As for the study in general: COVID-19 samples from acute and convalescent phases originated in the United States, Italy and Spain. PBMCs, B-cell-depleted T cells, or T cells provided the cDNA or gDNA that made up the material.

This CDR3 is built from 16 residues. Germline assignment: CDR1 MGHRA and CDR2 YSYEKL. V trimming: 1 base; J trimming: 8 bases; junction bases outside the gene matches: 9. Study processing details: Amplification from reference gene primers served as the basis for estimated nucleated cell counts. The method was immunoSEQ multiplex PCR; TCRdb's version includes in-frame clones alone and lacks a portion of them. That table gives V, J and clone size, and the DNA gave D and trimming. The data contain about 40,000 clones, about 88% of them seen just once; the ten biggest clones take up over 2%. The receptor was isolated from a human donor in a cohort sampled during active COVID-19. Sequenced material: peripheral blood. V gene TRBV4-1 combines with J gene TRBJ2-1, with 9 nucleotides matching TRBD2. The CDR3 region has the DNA TGCGCCAGCAGCCAAGTTTTGGCTAGCGGGGAGGATGAGCAGTTCTTC. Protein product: CASSQVLASGEDEQFF.